Shown below are 10 T cell receptor beta chains from a single sample sequenced in a study of T-cell memory formation after mild COVID-19. One entry per CDR3 protein results from TCRdb running MiXCR on the 5' RACE reads. Counted here are over 35,000 distinct CDR3 sequences, less than 9.5% occurring once; the ten biggest clones make up 12%. Sequenced: PBMCs or a T cell subset sorted from them (not recorded which). The receptors come from an adult woman who had mild COVID-19 (a few samples of this study predate the infection). Cell type and time point are not known.

The rearrangement uses TRBV4-1 and TRBJ1-4, with 8 bases lining up with TRBD1. This CDR3 contains 15 residues. Trimming at V came to 4 bases and at J to 8 bases, leaving 9 bases not matched to a gene. The germline V gene encodes CDR1 MGHRA and CDR2 YSYEKL. The CDR3 loop is CASSPLTGATEKLFF. The DNA for the CDR3 is TGCGCCAGCAGCCCGCTGACAGGGGCGACGGAAAAACTGTTTTTT.

The rearrangement joins TRBV24-1 to TRBJ2-3; 10 nucleotides agree with TRBD1. Per germline, CDR1 KGHDR and CDR2 SFDVKD. The ends lost 4 bases at V and 1 base at J; junction bases unmatched: 4. This CDR3 has 16 amino acids. The CDR3: CATSEPGTGGTDTQYF. The CDR3 DNA reads TGTGCCACCAGTGAGCCCGGGACAGGGGGCACAGATACGCAGTATTTT.

The genes are TRBV20-1 and TRBJ1-2, with a tentative D call TRBD1 (6 bases). Germline lookup yields CDR1 DFQATT and CDR2 SNEGSKA (reference sequence). V dropped 3 bases and J dropped 6 bases, with 17 bases sitting between them. The CDR3 has 14 amino acids. The CDR3 DNA is TGCAGTGCTAGGGCGATCCAGGGGTTCCATGGCTACACCTTC. Encoded protein: CSARAIQGFHGYTF.

The rearrangement links TRBV5-1 to TRBJ2-3, with D possibly matching TRBD1 (5 bases). This CDR3 region has 15 residues. Per germline, CDR1 SGHRS and CDR2 YFSETQ. V dropped 2 bases and J dropped 0 bases, with 10 bases sitting between them. This CDR3 reads CASSFKGSSTDTQYF. CDR3 nucleotide sequence: TGCGCCAGCAGCTTTAAGGGGTCTAGCACAGATACGCAGTATTTT.

This clonotype has more than one count but fewer than ten. The chain carries TRBV19 and TRBJ2-1; TRBD2 aligns across 14 bases. This CDR3 has 15 amino acids. Unmatched junction bases numbered 5, after V lost 3 bases and J lost 10 bases. Germline V gene sequence: CDR1 LNHDA, CDR2 SQIVND (reference sequence). The CDR3 here is CASSISWTSGGEQFF. The CDR3 nucleotides read TGTGCCAGTAGTATCTCGTGGACTAGCGGGGGGGAGCAGTTCTTC.

The chain combines TRBV7-9 with TRBJ2-7; D ambiguous. The V end lost 1 base, the J end lost 4 bases, and 11 bases lay between the germline ends. The CDR3 has 14 amino acids. The germline gives CDR1 SEHNR, CDR2 FQNEAQ (reference sequence). CDR3 sequence (DNA): TGTGCCAGCAGCTTAGTTAACGACCCTTACGAGCAGTACTTC. This translates into CASSLVNDPYEQYF.

The rearrangement uses TRBV6-2 or TRBV6-3 and TRBJ1-6; 8 bases match TRBD1. V trimming: 0 bases; J trimming: 9 bases; junction bases outside the gene matches: 4. CDR3 length: 15 amino acids. The germline gives CDR1 MNHEY, CDR2 SVGEGT. CDR3: CASSYSRQGSSPLHF. The CDR3 coding sequence is TGTGCCAGCAGTTACTCAAGACAGGGGAGTTCACCCCTCCACTTT.

This clonotype was recorded a few times. V is TRBV7-9 and J is TRBJ1-3; D gene ambiguous. CDR1 and CDR2 (germline): SEHNR, FQNEAQ (reference sequence). V lost 2 bases to trimming and J lost 9 bases, with 17 bases between them. This CDR3 comprises 15 residues. CDR3 sequence reads: CASSLSDLGVGTIYF. DNA of the CDR3: TGTGCCAGCAGCTTATCGGACTTGGGTGTGGGCACCATATATTTT.

The chain employs TRBV11-3 and TRBJ2-7; tentatively, D is TRBD1 (7 bases). The CDR3 has 15 residues. Germline CDR1 and CDR2: SGHNT and YENEEA. The V end lost 5 bases, the J end lost 4 bases, and 18 bases lay between the germline ends. DNA for the CDR3: TGTGCCAGCAGCCCCCAGGGGGGTATGTCTTACGAGCAGTACTTC. Translated, it gives CASSPQGGMSYEQYF.

This clonotype was detected only a few times. The chain couples TRBV6-5 to TRBJ1-1; a weak D match, TRBD1 (5 bases). This CDR3 comprises 16 residues. V lost 8 bases and J 5 bases, leaving 24 bases between the germline ends. CDR1 is MNHEY and CDR2 is SVGAGI in the germline V gene. As DNA, the CDR3 is TGTGCCAGCGTGAAAGCGGGGGAACGGGCGGGGACTGAAGCTTTCTTT. This codes for CASVKAGERAGTEAFF.